These 21 T cell receptor beta chains originate from one sample sequenced in a study of graft-versus-host responses after intestinal transplantation. Clones were sequenced by immunoSEQ multiplex PCR, and TCRdb holds only the in-frame ones, with some missing. The repertoire holds tens of thousands of clones, with 80% to 90% as singletons. Sequencing was performed on PBMCs, taken 26 days after transplant. The receptors shown here come from a human patient who received an intestinal transplant, so some T cells may come from the graft donor.

The chain has TRBV6-1 and TRBJ2-5, with TRBD1 identical over 9 bases. Per germline, CDR1 MNHNS and CDR2 SASEGT. This CDR3 spans 15 amino acids. Trimming at V came to 5 bases and at J to 5 bases, leaving 9 bases not matched to a gene. The CDR3 bases are TGTGCCAGCAGTTTATTACAGGGGGCGCCGGAGACCCAGTACTTC. Protein product: CASSLLQGAPETQYF.

The chain joins TRBV21-1 to TRBJ2-7; whether TRBD2, the table's D call, matches the DNA was not checked. TRBV21-1 is tagged as a pseudogene. The CDR3 length is 13 residues. CDR3 residues: CASPHGRRGEQYV. In DNA, the CDR3 is TGTGCCAGCCCCCATGGCCGGCGGGGAGAGCAGTACGTC.

This clone has a single count. This rearrangement joins TRBV28 to TRBJ2-7; TRBD1 matches 8 bases. Germline V gene sequence: CDR1 MDHEN, CDR2 SYDVKM. With V trimmed by 6 bases and J by 5 bases, 9 bases remained unmatched. The CDR3 spans 14 residues. This CDR3 reads CASRTQGAVNEQYF. For the CDR3, the DNA is TGTGCCAGCAGGACCCAGGGGGCGGTCAACGAGCAGTACTTC.

V usage is TRBV7-9 and J usage is TRBJ1-4; unclear D gene. CDR3 size: 13 residues. V was clipped by 0 bases and J by 8 bases, with 7 bases between them. Germline V gene sequence: CDR1 SEHNR, CDR2 FQNEAQ (reference sequence). CDR3 sequence (DNA): TGTGCCAGCAGCTTAGCGCCCGGGGAAAAACTGTTTTTT. Its translation is CASSLAPGEKLFF.

The CDR3 is CATSRDLLRGRQDEQFF. CDR3 nucleotides: TGTGCCACCAGCAGAGATCTTCTTCGCGGGAGACAGGATGAGCAGTTCTTC. The chain joins TRBV15 to TRBJ2-1; a weak D match, TRBD2 (7 bases). Germline V lookup: CDR1 LNHNV, CDR2 YYDKDF (reference sequence). The CDR3 consists of 17 residues. Trimming cost V 0 bases and J 8 bases, with 20 bases left between them.

The chain carries TRBV5-6 and TRBJ2-7; tentatively, D is TRBD2 (5 bases). Germline-derived CDR1 and CDR2 are SGHDT and YYEEEE. CDR3 size: 12 residues. Here the CDR3 DNA reads TGTACCAGCAGCTCGGGGTCCAGCGAGCAGTACGTC. It yields the protein CTSSSGSSEQYV.

This sequence joins TRBV28 and TRBJ2-7; D is perhaps TRBD2 (6 bases). The CDR3 spans 13 residues. Trimming removed 6 bases from V and 4 bases from J, with 13 bases in between. Germline values: CDR1 MDHEN, CDR2 SYDVKM. This CDR3 reads CASSPRSGYEQYV. CDR3 nucleotides: TGTGCCAGCAGCCCTAGGAGCGGGTACGAGCAGTACGTC.

The genes are TRBV9 and TRBJ2-5, with D tentatively TRBD2 (5 bases). The CDR3 is 16 residues long. The germline V gene has CDR1 SGDLS and CDR2 YYNGEE. Between the trimmed V and J ends, which lost 0 bases and 1 base, there was a span of 13 bases. In DNA, the CDR3 is TGTGCCAGCAGCGTAGCCTCGGTTGGAGGCCAAGAGACCCAGTACTTC. Its protein is CASSVASVGGQETQYF.

This clone was counted a single time. The genes are TRBV5-6 and TRBJ1-3, with D hard to call. Germline V lookup: CDR1 SGHDT, CDR2 YYEEEE. V gave up 2 bases and J gave up 8 bases, with 5 bases separating them. This CDR3 is built from 11 residues. CDR3 sequence reads: CASSFVDTIYF. The CDR3 coding sequence is TGTGCCAGCAGCTTTGTCGACACCATATATTTT.

The genes are TRBV28 and TRBJ2-3, with a weak D call TRBD2 (7 bases). This CDR3 is built from 16 residues. V shed 4 bases and J shed 6 bases, with 20 bases lying between them. In germline, CDR1 is MDHEN, CDR2 SYDVKM. CDR3 protein: CASSYARGQRTDTQYF. As DNA, the CDR3 is TGTGCCAGCAGTTATGCGCGGGGGCAACGAACGGATACGCAGTATTTT.

The chain recombines TRBV6-6 with TRBJ1-5; D is ambiguous. Trimming left V 6 bases short and J 10 bases short, with 22 bases between. Germline V lookup: CDR1 MNHNY, CDR2 SVGAGI (reference sequence). This CDR3 comprises 15 residues. CDR3 sequence: CASRQQGQLGEPQHF. Written as DNA, the CDR3 is TGTGCCAGCAGACAACAAGGCCAGCTTGGAGAACCCCAGCATTTT.

CDR3 amino acids: CASSLSGAAYNEQFF. In DNA form, the CDR3 reads TGTGCCAGCAGTTTATCCGGAGCGGCCTACAATGAGCAGTTCTTC. The J gene is TRBJ2-1, the V gene TRBV27; D possibly corresponds to TRBD2 (5 bases). The CDR3 consists of 15 residues. The germline V and J ends were trimmed by 0 bases and 2 bases, with 8 bases remaining between them. Germline V gene data show CDR1 as MNHEY and CDR2 as SMNVEV (reference sequence).

The table lists this clone with a count of one. This chain connects TRBV6-1 to TRBJ2-7, with 8 bases aligning to TRBD2. CDR3 size: 14 residues. The V and J ends lost 7 bases and 0 bases, in that order; junction bases with no gene match: 5. Germline loops: CDR1 MNHNS, CDR2 SASEGT. CDR3 nucleotides: TGTGCCAGCACTGCCGGGACTAGCTCCTACGAGCAGTACTTC. Its protein is CASTAGTSSYEQYF.

The rearrangement links TRBV4-1 to TRBJ2-1, with TRBD2 matching 7 bases. The ends lost 1 base at V and 8 bases at J; junction bases unmatched: 2. Per the germline V gene, CDR1 is MGHRA and CDR2 is YSYEKL. The CDR3 contains 13 residues. This CDR3 is CASSQVGRDEQFF. The DNA of the CDR3 is TGCGCCAGCAGCCAAGTTGGGAGGGATGAGCAGTTCTTC.

The V and J genes are TRBV6-5 and TRBJ2-2, with TRBD1 as a possible D gene (6 bases). Trimming left V 6 bases short and J 0 bases short, with 11 bases between. Germline V gives CDR1 MNHEY, CDR2 SVGAGI. This CDR3 is built from 15 residues. CDR3 nucleotides: TGTGCCAGCAGGCCCAGGACAGCGAACACCGGGGAGCTGTTTTTT. It translates to CASRPRTANTGELFF.

The J gene is TRBJ2-1, the V gene TRBV5-1; TRBD1 aligns across 10 bases. The germline V gene encodes CDR1 SGHRS and CDR2 YFSETQ. After removal of 3 bases from V and 8 bases from J, the junction contained 8 bases not matched to a gene. The CDR3 has 15 amino acids. CDR3 DNA sequence: TGCGCCAGCAGCTCCCAGGCAGGGACAGGGGATGAGCAGTTCTTC. As protein: CASSSQAGTGDEQFF.

This rearrangement joins TRBV2 to TRBJ2-1; D not resolved. The V end was cut by 2 bases, the J end by 9 bases, with 8 bases between. The CDR3 consists of 12 residues. In germline, CDR1 is SNHLY, CDR2 FYNNEI. The CDR3 sequence: CASSEYRVEQFF. The CDR3 DNA follows: TGTGCCAGCAGTGAATACCGGGTTGAGCAGTTCTTC.

The chain carries TRBV15 and TRBJ1-5, with TRBD1 identical over 7 bases. The germline gives CDR1 LNHNV, CDR2 YYDKDF (reference sequence). The CDR3 totals 14 residues. V trimming: 4 bases; J trimming: 6 bases; junction bases outside the gene matches: 6. CDR3 coding DNA: TGTGCCACCAGCACAGACAGGGTACGTCAGCCCCAGCATTTT. Its translation is CATSTDRVRQPQHF.

V gene TRBV7-2 combines with J gene TRBJ1-3; D is ambiguous. V gave up 5 bases and J gave up 0 bases, with 8 bases separating them. Germline loops: CDR1 SGHTA, CDR2 FQGNSA. The CDR3 extends over 14 amino acids. CDR3 residues: CASSPTSSGNTIYF. The CDR3 DNA reads as TGTGCCAGCAGCCCCACATCCTCTGGAAACACCATATATTTT.

The rearrangement uses TRBV29-1 and TRBJ2-1; a weak D match, TRBD2 (6 bases). Germline-derived CDR1 and CDR2 are SQVTM and ANQGSEA. There are 14 residues in the CDR3. Trimming pared 3 bases from V and 2 bases from J, leaving 11 bases between. CDR3 region: CSVDKGGPYNEQFF. The CDR3 nucleotides read TGCAGCGTTGACAAGGGAGGACCCTACAATGAGCAGTTCTTC.

The rearrangement links TRBV9 to TRBJ2-1; a weak D match, TRBD1 (6 bases). V was trimmed by 0 bases and J by 1 base, leaving 8 bases between them. The germline gives CDR1 SGDLS, CDR2 YYNGEE. The CDR3 sequence is 15 residues long. Written as DNA, the CDR3 is TGTGCCAGCAGCGTAGAACAGGGTTCCTACAATGAGCAGTTCTTC. This codes for CASSVEQGSYNEQFF.